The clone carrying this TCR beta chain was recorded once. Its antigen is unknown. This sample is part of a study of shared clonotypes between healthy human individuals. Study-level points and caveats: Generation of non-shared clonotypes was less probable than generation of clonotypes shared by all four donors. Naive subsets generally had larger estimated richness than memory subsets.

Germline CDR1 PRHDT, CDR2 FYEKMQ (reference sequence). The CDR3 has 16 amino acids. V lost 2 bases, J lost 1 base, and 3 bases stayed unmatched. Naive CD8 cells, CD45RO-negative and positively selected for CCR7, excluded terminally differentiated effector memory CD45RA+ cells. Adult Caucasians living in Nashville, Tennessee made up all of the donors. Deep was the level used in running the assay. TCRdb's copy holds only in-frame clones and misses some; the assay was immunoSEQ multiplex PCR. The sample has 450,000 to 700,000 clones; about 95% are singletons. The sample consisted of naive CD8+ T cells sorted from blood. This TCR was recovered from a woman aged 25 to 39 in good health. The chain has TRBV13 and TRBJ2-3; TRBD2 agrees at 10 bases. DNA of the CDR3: TGTGCCAGCAGCTTAAAACTAGCGGGGCGCACAGATACGCAGTATTTT. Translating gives CASSLKLAGRTDTQYF.